This T cell receptor beta chain was obtained from a study of CD8+CD57+ T cells in acquired aplastic anemia. Study information: Sorted CD4+ and CD8+ cells gave an average of about 3 ug of DNA. Healthy donors averaged approximately 10 million reads for CD4+ cells. The study, taken as a whole, reports: Nearly 30 was the count of CD8+ CDR3 sequences that patients shared with controls.

Genomic DNA provided the template from which TCR beta VDJ and CDR3 profiles were obtained. One entry per CDR3 protein, called by TCRdb with MiXCR from the reads. The profile shows approximately 160,000 distinct CDR3 sequences, around 40% of them singletons. This clonotype was seen repeatedly, ten times or more. Its antigen is not known. Germline V gene lookup returns CDR1 SGHTA and CDR2 FQGTGA. Trimming took 6 bases from V and 10 from J, leaving 16 bases between them. The CDR3 consists of 13 residues. The chain joins TRBV7-3 to TRBJ2-1, with a possible D match to TRBD1 (6 bases). The sequence was collected from a human donor in good health. The sample was sorted CD4+, CD8+, or CD8+CD57+ T cells (not recorded which) from PBMCs. This chain's CDR3 is CASSSNRAGEQFF. The CDR3 nucleotides read TGTGCCAGCAGTTCTAACAGGGCAGGGGAGCAGTTCTTC. Full variable domain (remainder filled in from reference TRBV7-3 and TRBJ2-1): GAGVSQTPSNKVTEKGKYVELRCDPISGHTALYWYRQSLGQGPEFLIYFQGTGAADDSGLPNDRFFAVRPEGSVSTLKIQRTERGDSAVYLCASSSNRAGEQFFGPGTRLTVL.